Sequencing of this TCR beta chain was carried out in a study of T-cell reconstitution after alpha-beta-depleted transplantation in children. Study-level results: Expanded graft clones numbering several hundred reportedly gave rise to alpha-beta T cells about two months after transplant. After one year, T-cell counts and TCRbeta diversity mostly came from new T cells. Some patients' high day-60 TCRbeta diversity was attributed to recipient cells surviving conditioning.

This clonotype was picked up a small number of times. Its antigen is currently unknown. Unique molecular identifiers were incorporated when the TCRbeta library was constructed. TCRdb redid the calling of the PCR reads with MiXCR, one entry per CDR3 protein. Of 75,000 to 90,000 distinct CDR3 sequences listed, around 14% are singletons. The TCR originated in a male patient under 10 years old who had a stem cell transplant for acute lymphoblastic leukemia, so the T cells may come from the graft donor. The sequencing used PBMCs, mostly from graft donor cells, collected 180 days after TCRalphabeta/CD19-depleted stem cell transplant.

This chain's CDR3 is CASIPVWDREKDEQYF. DNA for the CDR3: TGTGCCAGCATCCCCGTGTGGGACAGGGAAAAGGACGAGCAGTACTTC. J is TRBJ2-7 and V is TRBV6-1, with 9 bases aligning to TRBD1. The CDR3 extends over 16 amino acids. The V and J ends lost 7 bases and 5 bases, in that order; junction bases with no gene match: 15. In germline, CDR1 is MNHNS, CDR2 SASEGT.